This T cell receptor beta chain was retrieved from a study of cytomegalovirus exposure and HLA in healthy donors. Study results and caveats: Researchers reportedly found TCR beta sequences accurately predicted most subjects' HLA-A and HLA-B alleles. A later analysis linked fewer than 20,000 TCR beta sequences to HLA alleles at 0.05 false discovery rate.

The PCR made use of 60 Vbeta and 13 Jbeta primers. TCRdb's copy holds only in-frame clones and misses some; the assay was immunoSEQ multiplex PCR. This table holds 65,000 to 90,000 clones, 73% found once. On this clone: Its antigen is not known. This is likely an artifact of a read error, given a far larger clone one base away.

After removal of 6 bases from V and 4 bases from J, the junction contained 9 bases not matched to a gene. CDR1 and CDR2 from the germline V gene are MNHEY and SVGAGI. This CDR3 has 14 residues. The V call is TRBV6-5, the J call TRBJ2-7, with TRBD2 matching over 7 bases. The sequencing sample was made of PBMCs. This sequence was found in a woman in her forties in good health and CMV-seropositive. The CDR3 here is CASSQGGFLYEQYV. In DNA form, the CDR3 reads TGTGCCAGCAGCCAGGGAGGGTTTTTGTACGAGCAGTACGTC.